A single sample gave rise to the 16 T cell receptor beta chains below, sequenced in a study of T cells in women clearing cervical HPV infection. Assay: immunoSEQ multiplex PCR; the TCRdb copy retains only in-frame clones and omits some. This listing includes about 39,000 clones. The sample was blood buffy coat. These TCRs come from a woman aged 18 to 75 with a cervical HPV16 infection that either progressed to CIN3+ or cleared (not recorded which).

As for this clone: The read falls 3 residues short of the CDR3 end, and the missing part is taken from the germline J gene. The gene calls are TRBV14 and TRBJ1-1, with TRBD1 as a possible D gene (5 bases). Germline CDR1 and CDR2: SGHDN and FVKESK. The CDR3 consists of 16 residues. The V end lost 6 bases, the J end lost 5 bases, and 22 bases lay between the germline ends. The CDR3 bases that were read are TGTGCCAGCAGTCTCATCCCGGGGGATTCGAGGACTGAA. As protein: CASSLIPGDSRTE. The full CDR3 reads CASSLIPGDSRTEAFF. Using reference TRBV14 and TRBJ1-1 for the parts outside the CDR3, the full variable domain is EAGVTQFPSHSVIEKGQTVTLRCDPISGHDNLYWYRRVMGKEIKFLLHFVKESKQDESGMPNNRFLAERTGGTYSTLKVQPAELEDSGVYFCASSLIPGDSRTEAFFGQGTRLTVV.

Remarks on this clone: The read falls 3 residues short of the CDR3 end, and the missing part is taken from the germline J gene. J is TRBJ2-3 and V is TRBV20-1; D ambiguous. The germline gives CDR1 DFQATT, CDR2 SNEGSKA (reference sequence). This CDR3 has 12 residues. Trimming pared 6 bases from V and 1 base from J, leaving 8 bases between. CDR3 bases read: TGCAGTGCACCCACGGGCACAGATACG. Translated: CSAPTGTDT. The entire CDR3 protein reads CSAPTGTDTQYF.

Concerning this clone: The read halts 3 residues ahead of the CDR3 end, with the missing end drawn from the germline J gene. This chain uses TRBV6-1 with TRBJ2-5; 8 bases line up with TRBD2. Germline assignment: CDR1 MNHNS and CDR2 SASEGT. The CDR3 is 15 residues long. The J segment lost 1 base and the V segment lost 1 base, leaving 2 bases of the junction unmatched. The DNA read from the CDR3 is TGTGCCAGCAGTGAAGTGGGGACTAGCCAAGAGACC. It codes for CASSEVGTSQET. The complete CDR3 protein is CASSEVGTSQETQYF.

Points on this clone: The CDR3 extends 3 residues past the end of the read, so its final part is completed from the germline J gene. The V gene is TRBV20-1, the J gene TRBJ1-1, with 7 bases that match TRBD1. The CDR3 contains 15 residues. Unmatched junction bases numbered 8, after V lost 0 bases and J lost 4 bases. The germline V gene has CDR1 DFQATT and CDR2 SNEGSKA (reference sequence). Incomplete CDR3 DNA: TGCAGTGCTAGAGACCGAGGGGGCGCGAGCACTGAA. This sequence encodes CSARDRGGASTE. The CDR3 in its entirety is CSARDRGGASTEAFF.

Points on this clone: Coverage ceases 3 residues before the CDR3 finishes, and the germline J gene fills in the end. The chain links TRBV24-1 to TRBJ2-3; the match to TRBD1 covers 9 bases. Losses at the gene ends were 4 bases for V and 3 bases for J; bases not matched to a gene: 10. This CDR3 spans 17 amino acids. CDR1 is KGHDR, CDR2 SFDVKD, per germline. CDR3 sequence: CATSDPSPGQGTDTQYF. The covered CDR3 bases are TGTGCCACCAGTGACCCCTCTCCGGGACAGGGTACAGATACG.

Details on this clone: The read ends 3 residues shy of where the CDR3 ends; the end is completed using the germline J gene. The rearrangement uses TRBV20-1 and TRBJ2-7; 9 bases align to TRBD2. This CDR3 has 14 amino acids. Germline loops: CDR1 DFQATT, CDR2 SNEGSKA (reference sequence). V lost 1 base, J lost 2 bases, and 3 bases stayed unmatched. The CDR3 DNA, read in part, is TGCAGTGCTAGAGGTAGCGGGGGTACCTACGAG. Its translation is CSARGSGGTYE. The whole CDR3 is CSARGSGGTYEQYF.

Incomplete CDR3 DNA: TGTGCCAGTAGTATTACGCCTAGCTTGAACACCGGGGAG. Its protein is CASSITPSLNTGE. The entire CDR3 sequence reads CASSITPSLNTGELFF. The V gene is TRBV19, the J gene TRBJ2-2, with D possibly TRBD2 on 5 matching bases. Coverage ceases 3 residues before the CDR3 finishes, and the germline J gene fills in the end. Germline-derived CDR1 and CDR2 are LNHDA and SQIVND (reference sequence). Deletions cut 3 bases from V and 1 base from J, with 12 bases between. The CDR3 contains 16 residues.

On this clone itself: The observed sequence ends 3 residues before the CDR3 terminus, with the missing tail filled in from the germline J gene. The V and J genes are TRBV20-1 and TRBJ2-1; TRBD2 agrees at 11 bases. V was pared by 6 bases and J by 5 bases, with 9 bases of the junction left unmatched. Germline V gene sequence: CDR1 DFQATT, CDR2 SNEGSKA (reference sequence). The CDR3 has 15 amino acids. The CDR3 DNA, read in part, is TGCAGTGCCAACCCGGGACTAGCGGCGGACAATGAG. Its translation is CSANPGLAADNE. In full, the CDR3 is CSANPGLAADNEQFF.

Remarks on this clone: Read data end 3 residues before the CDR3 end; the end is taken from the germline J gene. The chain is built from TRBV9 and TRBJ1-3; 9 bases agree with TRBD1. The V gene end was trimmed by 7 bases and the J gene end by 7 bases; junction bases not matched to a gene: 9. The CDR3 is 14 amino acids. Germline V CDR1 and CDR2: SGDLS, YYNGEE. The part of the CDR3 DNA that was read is TGTGCCAGCGGTCCCGGGACAGGGACGAACACC. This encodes CASGPGTGTNT. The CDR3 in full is CASGPGTGTNTIYF. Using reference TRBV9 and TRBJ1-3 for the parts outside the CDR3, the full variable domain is DSGVTQTPKHLITATGQRVTLRCSPRSGDLSVYWYQQSLDQGLQFLIQYYNGEERAKGNILERFSAQQFPDLHSELNLSSLELGDSALYFCASGPGTGTNTIYFGEGSWLTVV.

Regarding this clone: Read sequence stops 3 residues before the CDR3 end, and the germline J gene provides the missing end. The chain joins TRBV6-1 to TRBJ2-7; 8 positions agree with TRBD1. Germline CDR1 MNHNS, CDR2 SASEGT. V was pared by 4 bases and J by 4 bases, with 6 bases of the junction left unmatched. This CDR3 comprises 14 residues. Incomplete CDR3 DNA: TGTGCCAGCAGTGTGGACAGGGTCAGTTACGAG. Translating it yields CASSVDRVSYE. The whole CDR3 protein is CASSVDRVSYEQYF.

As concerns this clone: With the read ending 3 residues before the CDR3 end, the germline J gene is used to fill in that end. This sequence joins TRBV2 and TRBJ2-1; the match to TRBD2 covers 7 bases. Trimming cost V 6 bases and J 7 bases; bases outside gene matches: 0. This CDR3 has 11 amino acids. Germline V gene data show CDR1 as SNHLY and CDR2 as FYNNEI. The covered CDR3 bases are TGTGCCAGCAGCGGGGGGAATGAG. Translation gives CASSGGNE. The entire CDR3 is CASSGGNEQFF.

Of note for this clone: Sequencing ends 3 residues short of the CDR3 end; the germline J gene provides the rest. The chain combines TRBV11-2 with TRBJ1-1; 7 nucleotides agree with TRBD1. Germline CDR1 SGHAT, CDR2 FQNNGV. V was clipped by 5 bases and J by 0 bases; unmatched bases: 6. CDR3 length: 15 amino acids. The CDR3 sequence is CASSPGTVLNTEAFF. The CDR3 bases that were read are TGTGCCAGCAGCCCCGGGACAGTACTGAACACTGAA.

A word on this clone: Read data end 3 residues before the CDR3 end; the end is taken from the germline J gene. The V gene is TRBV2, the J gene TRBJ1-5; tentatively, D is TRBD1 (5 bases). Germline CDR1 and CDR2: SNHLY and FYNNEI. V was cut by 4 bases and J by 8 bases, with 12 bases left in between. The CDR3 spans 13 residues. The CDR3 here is CASSGGGAEPQHF. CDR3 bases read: TGTGCCAGCAGTGGGGGCGGCGCAGAGCCC.

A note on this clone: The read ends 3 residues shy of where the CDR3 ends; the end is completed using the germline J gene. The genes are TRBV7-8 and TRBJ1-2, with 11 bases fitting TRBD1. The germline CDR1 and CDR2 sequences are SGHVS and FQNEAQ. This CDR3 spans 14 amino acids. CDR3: CASSTSGQGGGYTF. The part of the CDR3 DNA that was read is TGTGCCAGCAGCACCTCGGGACAGGGGGGAGGC.

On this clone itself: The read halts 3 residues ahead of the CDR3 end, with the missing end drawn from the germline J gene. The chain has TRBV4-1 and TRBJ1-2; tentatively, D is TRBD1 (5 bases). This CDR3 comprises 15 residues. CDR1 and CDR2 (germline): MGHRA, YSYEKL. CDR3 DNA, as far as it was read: TGCGCCAGCAGCCAAGGGGGCTTAGGCAGGGAAGGC. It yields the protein CASSQGGLGREG. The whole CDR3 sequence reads CASSQGGLGREGYTF.

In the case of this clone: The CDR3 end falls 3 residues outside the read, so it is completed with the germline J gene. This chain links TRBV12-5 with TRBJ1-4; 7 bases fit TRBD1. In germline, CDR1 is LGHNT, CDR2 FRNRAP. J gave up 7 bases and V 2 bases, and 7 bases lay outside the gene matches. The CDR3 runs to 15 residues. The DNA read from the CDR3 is TGTGCTAGTGGTTTGTTACAGGGGAGGAGTGAAAAA. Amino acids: CASGLLQGRSEK. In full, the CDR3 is CASGLLQGRSEKLFF.